Here is one TCR beta chain with its context. Its matching antigen is unknown. Of the isolated RNA, all was reverse transcribed, and so the sequenced material was expressed TCRB transcripts. The protocol was immunoSEQ multiplex PCR, while the TCRdb copy is restricted to in-frame clones and leaves out a portion. Among 810,000 or so clones listed, 17% were seen once. The sample originates from a study of beta chain features in type 1 diabetes. For the study at large: There was similarity between patients and healthy donors in age, gender and cell yields.

Findings and caveats of the study: For Type 1 diabetes patients, all four CD4+ subsets carried TCRB CDR3s that were moderately but significantly shorter. VDJ junctions sequenced from type 1 diabetes patients showed fewer insertions and more deletions.

Each of the sorted populations had a purity greater than 95%. V was clipped by 0 bases and J by 1 base; unmatched bases: 1. CDR3 length equals 16 residues. Germline V gives CDR1 LNHNV, CDR2 YYDKDF (reference sequence). The receptor was isolated from a woman younger than 30 in good health. The sample taken for sequencing was naive CD4+ T cells from blood. The V call is TRBV15, the J call TRBJ2-1, with 9 bases lining up with TRBD2. CDR3 coding DNA: TGTGCCACCAGCAGAGATAGCGGGAGTTCCTACAATGAGCAGTTCTTC. Translating gives CATSRDSGSSYNEQFF.